This T cell receptor beta chain originates from a study of T cell responses to AZD1222 COVID-19 vaccine. Worth noting for this clone: Its specificity is not known.

The protocol was immunoSEQ multiplex PCR, while the TCRdb copy is restricted to in-frame clones and leaves out a portion. In the table there are 130,000 to 150,000 clones, roughly four fifths of which are singletons. Whole-study results and caveats: Repertoires were obtained solely post-peak T cell response. Vaccination with two AZD1222 doses was followed by a rise in Spike-specific TCR breadth and depth.

Sequenced here: peripheral blood, sampled on day 0 of MenACWY control vaccination. The TCR sequence derives from an adult in good health.

The CDR3 DNA reads as TGTGCCACCAGTGATTTGGGGGCAGGGTTGGACAAAAACATTCAGTACTTC. Protein product: CATSDLGAGLDKNIQYF. The genes are TRBV24-1 and TRBJ2-4; perhaps TRBD1 as D (5 bases). The CDR3 runs 17 residues. V was shortened by 0 bases and J by 3 bases, with 14 bases between the two germline ends. The germline V gene encodes CDR1 KGHDR and CDR2 SFDVKD.